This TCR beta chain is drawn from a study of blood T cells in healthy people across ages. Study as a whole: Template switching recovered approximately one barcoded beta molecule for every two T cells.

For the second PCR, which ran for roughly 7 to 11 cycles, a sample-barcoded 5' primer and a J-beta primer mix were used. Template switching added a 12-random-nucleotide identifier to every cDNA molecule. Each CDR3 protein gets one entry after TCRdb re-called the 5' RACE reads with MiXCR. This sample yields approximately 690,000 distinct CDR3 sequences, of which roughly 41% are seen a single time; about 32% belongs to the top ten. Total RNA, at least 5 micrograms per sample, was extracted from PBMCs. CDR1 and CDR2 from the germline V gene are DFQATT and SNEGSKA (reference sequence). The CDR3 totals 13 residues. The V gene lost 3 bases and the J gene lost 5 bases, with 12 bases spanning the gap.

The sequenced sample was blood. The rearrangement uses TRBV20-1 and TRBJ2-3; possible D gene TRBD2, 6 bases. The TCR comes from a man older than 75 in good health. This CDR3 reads CSASGGTGDTQYF. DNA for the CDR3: TGCAGTGCTAGTGGCGGGACTGGAGATACGCAGTATTTT.